This record covers a single T cell receptor beta chain. Antigen unknown. Researchers took RNA transcripts and amplified the TCR beta CDR3 regions from them. An initial round of RT-PCR targeting the TCR CDR3 relied on the HTBI primer set. TCRdb used MiXCR to reprocess the multiplex PCR reads, holding one entry per CDR3 protein. The sample yields about 770,000 distinct CDR3 sequences, around 20% seen once. This specimen belongs to a study of T cells in Graves' hyperthyroidism and ophthalmopathy. Points from the study as a whole: The model made its ophthalmopathy prediction, and onset followed a median around 6.5 months later. Among thyroid clonotypes expanded above 0.001, most also appeared in blood.

The CDR3 covers 12 residues. With 4 bases removed from V and 2 bases from J, the gap between germline ends came to 8 bases. Germline V gives CDR1 DFQATT, CDR2 SNEGSKA (reference sequence). Diagnostic assessment was based on clinical symptoms, serum thyroxine and TRAb, thyroid ultrasound and orbital computed tomography. The authors obtained PBMCs from roughly 10 ml of fresh peripheral blood. The J gene is TRBJ2-5, the V gene TRBV20-1; D is undetermined. The material sequenced was blood. The sequence derives from a woman between 50 and 59 years old with Graves' hyperthyroidism that later progressed to Graves' ophthalmopathy. Here the CDR3 DNA reads TGCAGTGCTAACCGGATACAAGAGACCCAGTACTTC. Amino acids: CSANRIQETQYF.